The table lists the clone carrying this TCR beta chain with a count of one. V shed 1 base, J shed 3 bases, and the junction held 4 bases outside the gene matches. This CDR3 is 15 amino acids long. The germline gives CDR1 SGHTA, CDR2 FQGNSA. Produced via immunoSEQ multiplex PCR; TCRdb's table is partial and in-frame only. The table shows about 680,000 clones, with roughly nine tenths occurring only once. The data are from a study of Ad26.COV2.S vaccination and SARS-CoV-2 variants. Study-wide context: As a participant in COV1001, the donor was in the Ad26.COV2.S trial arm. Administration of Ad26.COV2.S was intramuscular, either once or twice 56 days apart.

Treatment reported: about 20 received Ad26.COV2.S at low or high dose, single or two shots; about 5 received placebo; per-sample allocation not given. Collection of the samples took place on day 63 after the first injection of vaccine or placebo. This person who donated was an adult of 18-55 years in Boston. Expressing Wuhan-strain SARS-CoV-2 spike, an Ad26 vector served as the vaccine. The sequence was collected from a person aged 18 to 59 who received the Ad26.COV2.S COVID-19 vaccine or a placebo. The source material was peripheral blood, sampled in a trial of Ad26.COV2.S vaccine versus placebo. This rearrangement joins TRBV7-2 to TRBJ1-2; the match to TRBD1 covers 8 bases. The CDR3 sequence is CASSLVPGGDYGYTF. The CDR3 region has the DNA TGTGCCAGCAGCTTAGTTCCAGGGGGCGACTATGGCTACACCTTC.